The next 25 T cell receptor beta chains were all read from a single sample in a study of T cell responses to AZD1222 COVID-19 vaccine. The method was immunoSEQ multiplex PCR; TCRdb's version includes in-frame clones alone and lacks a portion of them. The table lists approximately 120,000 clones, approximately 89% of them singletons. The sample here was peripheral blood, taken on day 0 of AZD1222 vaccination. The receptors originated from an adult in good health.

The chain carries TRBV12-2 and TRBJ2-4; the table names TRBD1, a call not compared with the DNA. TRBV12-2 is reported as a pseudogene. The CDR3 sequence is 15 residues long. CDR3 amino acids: CASRLLWAAKNIQYF. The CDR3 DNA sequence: TGTGCAAGTCGCTTACTTTGGGCTGCCAAAAACATTCAGTACTTC.

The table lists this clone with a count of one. In DNA, the CDR3 is TGTGCCAGCCAAAAAGCGGGTGGGGCTAACAATCAGCCCCAGCATTTT. This sequence encodes CASQKAGGANNQPQHF. This sequence joins TRBV5-6 and TRBJ1-5; D is perhaps TRBD1 (5 bases). CDR1 SGHDT and CDR2 YYEEEE come from the germline V gene. V lost 7 bases, J lost 3 bases, and 20 bases lay in between. The CDR3 totals 16 residues.

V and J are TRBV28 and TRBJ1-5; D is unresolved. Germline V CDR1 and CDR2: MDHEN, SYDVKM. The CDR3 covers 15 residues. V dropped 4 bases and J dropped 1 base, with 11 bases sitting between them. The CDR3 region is CASSSPPLSNQPQHF. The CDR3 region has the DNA TGTGCCAGCAGTTCCCCGCCCCTGAGCAATCAGCCCCAGCATTTT.

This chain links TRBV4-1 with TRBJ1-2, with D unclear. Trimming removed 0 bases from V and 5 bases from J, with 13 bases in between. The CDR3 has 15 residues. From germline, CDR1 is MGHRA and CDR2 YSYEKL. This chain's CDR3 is CASSQEPWEVYGYTF. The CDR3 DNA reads TGCGCCAGCAGCCAAGAGCCATGGGAGGTTTATGGCTACACCTTC.

The CDR3 region is CASSTGTSGRWSIQYF. The CDR3 nucleotides read TGTGCCAGCAGCACCGGGACTAGCGGACGTTGGAGCATTCAGTACTTC. The chain uses TRBV9 and TRBJ2-4, with 11 bases lining up with TRBD2. CDR1 SGDLS and CDR2 YYNGEE come from the germline V gene. V trimming: 4 bases; J trimming: 9 bases; junction bases outside the gene matches: 12. The CDR3 length is 16 residues.

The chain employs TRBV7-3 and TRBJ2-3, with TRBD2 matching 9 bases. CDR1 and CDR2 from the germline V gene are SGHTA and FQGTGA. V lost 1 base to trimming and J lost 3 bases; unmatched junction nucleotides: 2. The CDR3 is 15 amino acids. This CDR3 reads CASSLSSGGTDTQYF. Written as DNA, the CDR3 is TGTGCCAGCAGCTTAAGTAGCGGGGGAACAGATACGCAGTATTTT.

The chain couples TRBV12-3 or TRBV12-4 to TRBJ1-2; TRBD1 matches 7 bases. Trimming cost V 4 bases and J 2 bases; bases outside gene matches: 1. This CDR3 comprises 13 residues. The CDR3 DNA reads TGTGCCAGCAGTTGGACAGGAAACTATGGCTACACCTTC. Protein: CASSWTGNYGYTF.

The CDR3 nucleotides are TGCGCCAGCTCCCAGAGACAGGGGGCCGACAATGAGCAGTTCTTC. This gives the protein CASSQRQGADNEQFF. This rearrangement joins TRBV4-1 to TRBJ2-1; 10 bases agree with TRBD1. V gave up 8 bases and J gave up 5 bases; unmatched junction bases: 9. The germline V gene encodes CDR1 MGHRA and CDR2 YSYEKL. The CDR3 totals 15 residues.

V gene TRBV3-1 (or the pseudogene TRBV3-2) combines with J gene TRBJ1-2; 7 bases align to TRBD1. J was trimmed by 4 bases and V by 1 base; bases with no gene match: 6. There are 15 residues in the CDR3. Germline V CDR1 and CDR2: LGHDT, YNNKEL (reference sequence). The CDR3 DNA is TGTGCCAGCAGCCAAGGCCAGGGGGTTGTCTATGGCTACACCTTC. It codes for CASSQGQGVVYGYTF.

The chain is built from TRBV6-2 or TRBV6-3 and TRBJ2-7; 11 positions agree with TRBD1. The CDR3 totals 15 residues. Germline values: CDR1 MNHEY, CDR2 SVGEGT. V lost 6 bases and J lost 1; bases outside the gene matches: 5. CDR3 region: CASSKGQGASYEQYF. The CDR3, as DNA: TGTGCCAGCAGCAAAGGACAGGGGGCATCCTACGAGCAGTACTTC.

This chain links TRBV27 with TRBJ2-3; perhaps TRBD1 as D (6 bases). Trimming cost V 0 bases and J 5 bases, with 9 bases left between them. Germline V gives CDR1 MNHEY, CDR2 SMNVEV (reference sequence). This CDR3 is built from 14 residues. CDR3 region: CASSLSTGKDTQYF. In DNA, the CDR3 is TGTGCCAGCAGTTTATCCACAGGGAAAGATACGCAGTATTTT.

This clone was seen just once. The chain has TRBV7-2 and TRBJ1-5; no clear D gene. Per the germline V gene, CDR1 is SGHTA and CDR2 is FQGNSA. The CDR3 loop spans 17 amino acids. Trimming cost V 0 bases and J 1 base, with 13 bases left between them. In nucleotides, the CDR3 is TGTGCCAGCAGCTTAGCGGGTGGCTCGGTCAGCAATCAGCCCCAGCATTTT. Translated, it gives CASSLAGGSVSNQPQHF.

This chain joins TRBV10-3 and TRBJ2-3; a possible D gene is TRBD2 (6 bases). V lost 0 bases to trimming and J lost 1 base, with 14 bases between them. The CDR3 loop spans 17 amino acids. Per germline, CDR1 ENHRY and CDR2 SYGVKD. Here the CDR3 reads CAISESTGTGGTDTQYF. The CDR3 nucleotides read TGTGCCATCAGTGAGTCGACCGGGACGGGGGGCACAGATACGCAGTATTTT.

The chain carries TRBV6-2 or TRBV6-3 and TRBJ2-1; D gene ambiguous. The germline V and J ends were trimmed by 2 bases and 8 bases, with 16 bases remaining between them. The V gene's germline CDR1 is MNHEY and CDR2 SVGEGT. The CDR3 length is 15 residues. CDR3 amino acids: CASSYSMTPGDEQFF. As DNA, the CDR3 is TGTGCCAGCAGTTACAGTATGACTCCTGGCGATGAGCAGTTCTTC.

The CDR3 protein is CSAKKRGELFF. For the CDR3, the DNA is TGCAGTGCTAAGAAGCGCGGGGAGCTGTTTTTT. The rearrangement joins TRBV20-1 to TRBJ2-2; D call uncertain. CDR3 length: 11 amino acids. CDR1 is DFQATT and CDR2 is SNEGSKA in the germline V gene (reference sequence). Trimming pared 4 bases from V and 7 bases from J, leaving 7 bases between.

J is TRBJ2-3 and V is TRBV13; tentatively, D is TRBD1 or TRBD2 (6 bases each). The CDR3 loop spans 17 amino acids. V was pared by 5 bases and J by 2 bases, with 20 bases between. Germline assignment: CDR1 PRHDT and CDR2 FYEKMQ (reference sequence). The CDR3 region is CASSQLMRRGDTDTQYF. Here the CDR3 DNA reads TGTGCCAGCAGCCAGCTTATGAGGAGGGGGGACACAGATACGCAGTATTTT.

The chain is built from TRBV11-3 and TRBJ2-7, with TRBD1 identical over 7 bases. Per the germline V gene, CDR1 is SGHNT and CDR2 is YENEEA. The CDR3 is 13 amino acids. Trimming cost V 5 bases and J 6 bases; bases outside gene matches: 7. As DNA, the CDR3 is TGTGCCAGCAGCCCGCCGGGACAGTCCGAGCAGTACTTC. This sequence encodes CASSPPGQSEQYF. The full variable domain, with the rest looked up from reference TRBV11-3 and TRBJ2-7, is EAGVVQSPRYKIIEKKQPVAFWCNPISGHNTLYWYLQNLGQGPELLIRYENEEAVDDSQLPKDRFSAERLKGVDSTLKIQPAELGDSAVYLCASSPPGQSEQYFGPGTRLTVT.

CDR3 amino acids: CSVREGNQPQHF. CDR3 sequence (DNA): TGCAGCGTCAGGGAGGGAAATCAGCCCCAGCATTTT. This sequence joins TRBV29-1 and TRBJ1-5; TRBD1 might be the D (5 bases). V dropped 6 bases and J dropped 4 bases, with 10 bases sitting between them. The length of the CDR3 is 12 residues. Germline V gives CDR1 SQVTM, CDR2 ANQGSEA. Variable domain in full (rest from reference TRBV29-1 and TRBJ1-5): SAVISQKPSRDICQRGTSLTIQCQVDSQVTMMFWYRQQPGQSLTLIATANQGSEATYESGFVIDKFPISRPNLTFSTLTVSNMSPEDSSIYLCSVREGNQPQHFGDGTRLSIL.

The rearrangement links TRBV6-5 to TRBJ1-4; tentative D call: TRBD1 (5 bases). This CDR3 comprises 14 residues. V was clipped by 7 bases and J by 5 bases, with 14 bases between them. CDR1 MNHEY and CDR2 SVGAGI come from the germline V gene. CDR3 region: CASNVQGVNEKLFF. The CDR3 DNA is TGTGCCAGCAACGTGCAGGGAGTCAATGAAAAACTGTTTTTT.

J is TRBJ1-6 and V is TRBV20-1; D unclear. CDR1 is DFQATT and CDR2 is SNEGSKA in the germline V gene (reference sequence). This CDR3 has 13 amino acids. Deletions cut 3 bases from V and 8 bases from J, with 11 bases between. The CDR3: CSASSAGYSPLHF. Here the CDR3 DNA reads TGCAGTGCTAGTTCCGCAGGATATTCACCCCTCCACTTT.

CDR3 nucleotides: TGTGCCAGTGACAGAATCCAAGAGACCCAGTACTTC. Translating it yields CASDRIQETQYF. The V gene is TRBV6-5, the J gene TRBJ2-5; D may be TRBD1 (5 bases). From germline, CDR1 is MNHEY and CDR2 SVGAGI. CDR3 size: 12 residues. Deletions cut 9 bases from V and 1 base from J, with 9 bases between.

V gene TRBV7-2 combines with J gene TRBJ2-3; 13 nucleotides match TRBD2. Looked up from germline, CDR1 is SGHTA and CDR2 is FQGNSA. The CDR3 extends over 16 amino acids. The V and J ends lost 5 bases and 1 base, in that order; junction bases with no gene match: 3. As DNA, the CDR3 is TGTGCCAGCAGCCTCGGACTAGCGGGGGGCACAGATACGCAGTATTTT. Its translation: CASSLGLAGGTDTQYF.

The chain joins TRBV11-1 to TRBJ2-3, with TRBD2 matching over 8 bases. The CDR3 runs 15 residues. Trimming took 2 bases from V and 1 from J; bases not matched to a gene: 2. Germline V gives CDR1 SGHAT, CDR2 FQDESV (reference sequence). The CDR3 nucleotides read TGTGCCAGCAGCTTAAGGCGGGGGGGCACAGATACGCAGTATTTT. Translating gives CASSLRRGGTDTQYF.

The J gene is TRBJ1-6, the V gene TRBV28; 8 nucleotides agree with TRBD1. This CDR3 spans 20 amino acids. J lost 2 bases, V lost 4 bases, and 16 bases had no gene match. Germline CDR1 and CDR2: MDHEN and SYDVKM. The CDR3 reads CASSYPRTGNALPYNSPLHF. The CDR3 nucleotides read TGTGCCAGCAGTTACCCGAGGACAGGGAATGCCCTACCCTATAATTCACCCCTCCACTTT.

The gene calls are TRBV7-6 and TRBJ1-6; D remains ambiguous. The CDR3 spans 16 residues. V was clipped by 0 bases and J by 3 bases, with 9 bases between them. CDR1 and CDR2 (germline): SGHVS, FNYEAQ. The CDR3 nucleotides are TGTGCCAGCAGCTTAGCCTCCCTTCTCTATAATTCACCCCTCCACTTT. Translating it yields CASSLASLLYNSPLHF.